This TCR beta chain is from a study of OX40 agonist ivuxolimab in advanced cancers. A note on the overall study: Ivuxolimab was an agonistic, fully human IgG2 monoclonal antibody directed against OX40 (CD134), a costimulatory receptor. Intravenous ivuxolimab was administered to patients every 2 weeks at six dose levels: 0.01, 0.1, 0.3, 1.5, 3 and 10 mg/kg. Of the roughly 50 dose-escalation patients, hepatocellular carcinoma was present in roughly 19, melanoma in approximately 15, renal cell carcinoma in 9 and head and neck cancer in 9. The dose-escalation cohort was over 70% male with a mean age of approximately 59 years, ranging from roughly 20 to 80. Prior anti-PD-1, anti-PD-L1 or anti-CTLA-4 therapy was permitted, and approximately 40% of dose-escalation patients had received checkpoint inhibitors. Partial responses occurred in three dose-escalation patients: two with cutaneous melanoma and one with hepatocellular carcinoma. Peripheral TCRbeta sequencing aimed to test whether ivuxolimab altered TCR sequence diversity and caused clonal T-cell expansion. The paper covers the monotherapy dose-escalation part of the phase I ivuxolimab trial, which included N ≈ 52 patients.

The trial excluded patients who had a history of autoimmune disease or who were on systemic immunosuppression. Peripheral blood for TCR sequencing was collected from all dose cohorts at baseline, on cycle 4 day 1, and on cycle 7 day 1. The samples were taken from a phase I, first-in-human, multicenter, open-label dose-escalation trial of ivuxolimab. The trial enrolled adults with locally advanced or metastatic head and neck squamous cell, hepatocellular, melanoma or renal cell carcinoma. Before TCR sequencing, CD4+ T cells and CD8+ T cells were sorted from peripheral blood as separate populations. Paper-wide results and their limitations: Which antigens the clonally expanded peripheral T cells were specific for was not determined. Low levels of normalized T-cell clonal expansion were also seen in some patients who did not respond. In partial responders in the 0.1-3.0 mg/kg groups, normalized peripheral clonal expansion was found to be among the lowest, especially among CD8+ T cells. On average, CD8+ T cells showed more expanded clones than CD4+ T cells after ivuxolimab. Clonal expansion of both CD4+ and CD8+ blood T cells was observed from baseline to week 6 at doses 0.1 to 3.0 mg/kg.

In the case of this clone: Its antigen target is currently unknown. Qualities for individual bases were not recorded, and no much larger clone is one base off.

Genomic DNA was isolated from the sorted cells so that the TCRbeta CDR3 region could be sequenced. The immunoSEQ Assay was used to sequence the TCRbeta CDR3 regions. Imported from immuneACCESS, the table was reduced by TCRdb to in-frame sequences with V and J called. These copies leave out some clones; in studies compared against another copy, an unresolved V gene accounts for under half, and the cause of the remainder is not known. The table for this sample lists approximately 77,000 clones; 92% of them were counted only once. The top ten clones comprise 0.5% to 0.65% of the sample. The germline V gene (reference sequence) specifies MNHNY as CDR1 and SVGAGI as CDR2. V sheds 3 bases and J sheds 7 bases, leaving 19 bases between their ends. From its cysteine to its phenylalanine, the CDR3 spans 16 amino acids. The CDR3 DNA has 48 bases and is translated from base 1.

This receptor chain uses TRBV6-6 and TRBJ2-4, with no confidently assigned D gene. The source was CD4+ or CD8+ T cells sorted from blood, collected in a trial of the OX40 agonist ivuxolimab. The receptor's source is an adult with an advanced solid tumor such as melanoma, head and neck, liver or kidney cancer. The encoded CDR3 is CASSYEVGPPLNIQYF. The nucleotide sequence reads TGTGCCAGCAGTTATGAAGTGGGCCCACCTCTTAACATTCAGTACTTC.